The 2 T cell receptor beta chains in this list originate from one sample, sequenced in a study of response to subunit inactivated influenza vaccine. TCRdb re-called the RT-PCR reads through MiXCR, storing one row per CDR3 protein. The sample yields roughly 630,000 distinct CDR3 sequences, 14% seen once. Sequenced here: PBMCs from blood, sampled 14 to 15 days before vaccination. The source of these receptors is a man between 45 and 60 years old who received an inactivated influenza vaccine.

In this sample, this clonotype turned up many times. The rearrangement links TRBV12-3 or TRBV12-4 to TRBJ1-5; D is ambiguous. The CDR3 runs to 15 residues. With 3 bases removed from V and 4 bases from J, the gap between germline ends came to 13 bases. The CDR3 nucleotides are TGTGCCAGCAGTTTTTTCCTCGCGGCAAATCAGCCCCAGCATTTT. It codes for CASSFFLAANQPQHF.

This clonotype was counted ten times or more. The chain joins TRBV10-3 to TRBJ2-7; D is ambiguous. V lost 6 bases and J lost 3, with 12 bases in between. CDR3 length equals 13 residues. From germline, CDR1 is ENHRY and CDR2 SYGVKD. The CDR3 region has the DNA TGTGCCATCAGGGGAACTGAGAACTACGAGCAGTACTTC. Translating gives CAIRGTENYEQYF.